The T cell receptor beta chain described here comes from a study of cytomegalovirus exposure and HLA in healthy donors. In the PCR, 60 Vbeta and 13 Jbeta primers were used. This table comes from immunoSEQ multiplex PCR, and its TCRdb copy is limited to in-frame clones, with some not included. The sample has fewer than 200,000 clones; approximately 90% are singletons. Of note for this clone: Its antigen is undetermined.

Study results and limitations: Donor immune exposure was known only as CMV serostatus. Earlier findings revealed that most TCR beta V segments proved productive either about 87% or about 30% of the time.

The CDR3 sequence is 14 residues long. The germline V gene encodes CDR1 MDHEN and CDR2 SYDVKM. The V gene lost 6 bases and the J gene lost 10 bases, with 21 bases spanning the gap. The chain combines TRBV28 with TRBJ1-2; the D gene is possibly TRBD1 (5 bases). This receptor was taken from a boy under 10 years old in good health and CMV-seronegative. The sequencing input was PBMCs. The CDR3 bases are TGTGCCAGCAGCAAAAGGGGCCCCCTTCGACTCTACACCTTC. This encodes CASSKRGPLRLYTF.